These 30 T cell receptor beta chains came from one sample sequenced in a study of blood T cell repertoires in COVID-19. Sequenced by immunoSEQ multiplex PCR; TCRdb stores in-frame clones only, minus some. The profile covers about 63,000 clones, with 75% to 85% appearing a single time and 25% to 40% taken by the ten largest. Source material: peripheral blood. Receptors originate from a man in his sixties with COVID-19, enrolled during active disease.

This clone was detected once. The CDR3 nucleotides are TGTGCCATCAGTAAGACAGCTGCAACCGTTGAAAAACTGTTTTTT. Protein sequence: CAISKTAATVEKLFF. The rearrangement uses TRBV10-3 and TRBJ1-4, with a weak D call TRBD1 (5 bases). V lost 5 bases and J 7 bases, leaving 17 bases between the germline ends. Germline V CDR1 and CDR2: ENHRY, SYGVKD. CDR3 length equals 15 residues.

The V gene is TRBV4-2, the J gene TRBJ1-4, with D possibly being TRBD1 (5 bases). The germline gives CDR1 LGHNA, CDR2 YNFKEQ. This CDR3 comprises 16 residues. The V end lost 3 bases, the J end lost 0 bases, and 11 bases lay between the germline ends. CDR3 coding DNA: TGTGCCAGCAGCCAGGGGCAGAGTGCAACTAATGAAAAACTGTTTTTT. Translation gives CASSQGQSATNEKLFF.

V and J are TRBV3-1 (or the pseudogene TRBV3-2) and TRBJ1-2; 8 bases are shared with TRBD1. Looked up from germline, CDR1 is LGHDT and CDR2 is YNNKEL (reference sequence). Losses at the gene ends were 3 bases for V and 6 bases for J; bases not matched to a gene: 9. This CDR3 is built from 15 residues. CDR3 in DNA: TGTGCCAGCAGCCAGGGGGTGGACAGGGTGAATGGCTACACCTTC. It yields the protein CASSQGVDRVNGYTF.

The rearrangement links TRBV5-1 to TRBJ2-2; possible D gene TRBD2, 6 bases. V was shortened by 0 bases and J by 5 bases, with 11 bases between the two germline ends. The germline gives CDR1 SGHRS, CDR2 YFSETQ. CDR3 length equals 15 residues. In DNA form, the CDR3 reads TGCGCCAGCAGCTTGGATCCGGGGAGGACCGGGGAGCTGTTTTTT. This sequence encodes CASSLDPGRTGELFF.

The rearrangement joins TRBV7-3 to TRBJ1-1, with TRBD1 as a possible D gene (5 bases). This CDR3 spans 15 amino acids. The germline V and J ends were trimmed by 2 bases and 0 bases, with 10 bases remaining between them. The germline gives CDR1 SGHTA, CDR2 FQGTGA. The CDR3 DNA is TGTGCCAGCAGCTTAGGTGGGGCGTTGAACACTGAAGCTTTCTTT. This gives the protein CASSLGGALNTEAFF.

The chain has TRBV7-3 and TRBJ2-5; 8 bases fit TRBD2. Trimming at V came to 0 bases and at J to 2 bases, leaving 2 bases not matched to a gene. The V gene's germline CDR1 is SGHTA and CDR2 FQGTGA. The CDR3 totals 15 residues. The CDR3 sequence: CASSLTSGIQETQYF. In DNA form, the CDR3 reads TGTGCCAGCAGCTTAACTAGCGGGATACAAGAGACCCAGTACTTC.

J is TRBJ2-3 and V is TRBV4-1; no clear D gene. V shed 0 bases and J shed 1 base, with 14 bases lying between them. CDR3 length: 17 amino acids. In germline, CDR1 is MGHRA, CDR2 YSYEKL. The CDR3 coding sequence is TGCGCCAGCAGCCAAGAGATCCCCGTGCGGCGCACAGATACGCAGTATTTT. It specifies CASSQEIPVRRTDTQYF.

The rearrangement links TRBV6-1 to TRBJ2-5; 9 positions match TRBD2. The CDR3 is made up of 16 amino acids. Germline CDR1 MNHNS, CDR2 SASEGT. The ends lost 2 bases at V and 4 bases at J; junction bases unmatched: 8. DNA for the CDR3: TGTGCCAGCAGTGAATTGCACGCGGGGGGGCCAGAGACCCAGTACTTC. Translating it yields CASSELHAGGPETQYF.

The chain carries TRBV15 and TRBJ2-2; tentative D call: TRBD2 (7 bases). This CDR3 contains 13 residues. CDR1 is LNHNV, CDR2 YYDKDF, per germline (reference sequence). V was cut by 6 bases and J by 3 bases, with 8 bases left in between. As DNA, the CDR3 is TGTGCCACCAGGGGGGGGCACACCGGGGAGCTGTTTTTT. It yields the protein CATRGGHTGELFF.

CDR3 region: CASSLDRREEFSYNEQFF. The DNA of the CDR3 is TGTGCCAGCAGCTTAGATCGGCGGGAGGAGTTCTCCTACAATGAGCAGTTCTTC. The chain employs TRBV11-3 and TRBJ2-1; the match to TRBD2 covers 8 bases. This CDR3 contains 18 residues. V lost 0 bases and J lost 0; bases outside the gene matches: 7. Germline V gives CDR1 SGHNT, CDR2 YENEEA.

The rearrangement uses TRBV7-6 and TRBJ1-3, with 7 bases identical to TRBD1. The CDR3 is 15 residues long. The germline CDR1 and CDR2 sequences are SGHVS and FNYEAQ. J was trimmed by 0 bases and V by 7 bases; bases with no gene match: 6. In DNA form, the CDR3 reads TGTGCCAGCACCATAGGGACAGCCTCTGGAAACACCATATATTTT. This encodes CASTIGTASGNTIYF.

V is TRBV12-3 or TRBV12-4 and J is TRBJ1-5; D is perhaps TRBD1 (6 bases). The germline V and J ends were trimmed by 7 bases and 3 bases, with 10 bases remaining between them. This CDR3 has 13 residues. CDR3 nucleotide sequence: TGTGCCAGCACCGGACAGACCAATCAGCCCCAGCATTTT. Amino acids: CASTGQTNQPQHF.

The chain recombines TRBV6-2 or TRBV6-3 with TRBJ2-7; D is possibly TRBD2 (6 bases). This CDR3 has 13 residues. The V gene lost 2 bases and the J gene lost 3 bases, with 8 bases spanning the gap. Germline values: CDR1 MNHEY, CDR2 SVGEGT. CDR3 sequence reads: CASSYREVYEQYF. DNA for the CDR3: TGTGCCAGCAGTTACAGGGAGGTCTACGAGCAGTACTTC.

J is TRBJ2-1 and V is TRBV7-3, with 7 positions matching TRBD2. The J segment lost 9 bases and the V segment lost 1 base, leaving 6 bases of the junction unmatched. Germline V gene sequence: CDR1 SGHTA, CDR2 FQGTGA. The length of the CDR3 is 14 residues. The DNA for the CDR3 is TGTGCCAGCAGCTTAAATGGCGGGAGTTCTGAGCAGTTCTTC. Its protein is CASSLNGGSSEQFF.

This chain links TRBV9 with TRBJ2-1; 8 bases align to TRBD2. Trimming cost V 0 bases and J 2 bases; bases outside gene matches: 4. Germline loops: CDR1 SGDLS, CDR2 YYNGEE. This CDR3 contains 16 residues. In nucleotides, the CDR3 is TGTGCCAGCAGCGTAGGTCTGCGGGGGGCCTACAATGAGCAGTTCTTC. Protein sequence: CASSVGLRGAYNEQFF.

The rearrangement links TRBV7-2 to TRBJ2-3; TRBD2 agrees at 7 bases. The CDR3 is 18 amino acids. Looked up from germline, CDR1 is SGHTA and CDR2 is FQGNSA. J was trimmed by 1 base and V by 5 bases; bases with no gene match: 15. The CDR3 reads CASSPSRRVGGGTDTQYF. Written as DNA, the CDR3 is TGTGCCAGCAGCCCTAGCCGGAGGGTGGGGGGGGGCACAGATACGCAGTATTTT.

The rearrangement uses TRBV19 and TRBJ2-2, with 7 positions matching TRBD1. The CDR3 contains 14 residues. Losses at the gene ends were 3 bases for V and 6 bases for J; bases not matched to a gene: 4. Germline-derived CDR1 and CDR2 are LNHDA and SQIVND (reference sequence). CDR3: CASSIQGDAGELFF. The CDR3 DNA follows: TGTGCCAGTAGTATCCAGGGGGACGCCGGGGAGCTGTTTTTT.

V gene TRBV27 combines with J gene TRBJ2-7, with TRBD1 matching 7 bases. This CDR3 is built from 18 residues. CDR1 and CDR2 from the germline V gene are MNHEY and SMNVEV (reference sequence). J lost 1 base, V lost 5 bases, and 17 bases had no gene match. The CDR3, as DNA: TGTGCCAGCAGTGTCGACAGGGTCAGGCCCGTCCCTTCCTACGAGCAGTACTTC. It specifies CASSVDRVRPVPSYEQYF.

The CDR3 loop reads CASRSRESYGYTF. The CDR3 nucleotides read TGTGCCAGCAGGTCACGGGAATCCTATGGCTACACCTTC. The chain couples TRBV6-5 to TRBJ1-2; the D is unclear. The V gene lost 6 bases and the J gene lost 4 bases, with 12 bases spanning the gap. From germline, CDR1 is MNHEY and CDR2 SVGAGI. CDR3 length: 13 residues.

The chain couples TRBV11-2 to TRBJ1-1, with D possibly matching TRBD1 (5 bases). The CDR3 length is 13 residues. V was clipped by 1 base and J by 4 bases, with 7 bases between them. Germline CDR1 reads SGHAT; CDR2 reads FQNNGV. CDR3 amino acids: CASSLAGGTEAFF. Written as DNA, the CDR3 is TGTGCCAGCAGCTTAGCGGGGGGCACTGAAGCTTTCTTT.

The table lists this clone with a few counts. The rearrangement links TRBV12-3 or TRBV12-4 to TRBJ1-1; D might be TRBD1 (6 bases). V lost 6 bases and J 5 bases, leaving 13 bases between the germline ends. There are 13 residues in the CDR3. The CDR3 DNA sequence: TGTGCCAGCAGGGCACAGGGAGGGACTGAAGCTTTCTTT. Its translation is CASRAQGGTEAFF.

The chain has TRBV4-2 and TRBJ1-1, with no clear D. The CDR3 has 15 residues. Between the trimmed V and J ends, which lost 1 base and 0 bases, there was a span of 9 bases. Germline loops: CDR1 LGHNA, CDR2 YNFKEQ. The CDR3 reads CASSQAFGVNTEAFF. The CDR3, as DNA: TGTGCCAGCAGCCAAGCATTCGGGGTGAACACTGAAGCTTTCTTT.

This chain connects TRBV9 to TRBJ1-2; D unresolved. Between the trimmed V and J ends, which lost 4 bases and 3 bases, there was a span of 4 bases. The length of the CDR3 is 11 residues. Germline assignment: CDR1 SGDLS and CDR2 YYNGEE. CDR3 DNA: TGTGCCAGCAGCTCTTACTATGGCTACACCTTC. Amino acids: CASSSYYGYTF.

A few counts support this clone. The chain recombines TRBV5-6 with TRBJ1-2; 12 positions match TRBD1. This CDR3 has 17 amino acids. CDR1 SGHDT and CDR2 YYEEEE come from the germline V gene. With V trimmed by 4 bases and J by 4 bases, 11 bases remained unmatched. The CDR3 nucleotides read TGTGCCAGCAGCCTTGGGGACAGGGGGCAGTTTAGCTATGGCTACACCTTC. Translating it yields CASSLGDRGQFSYGYTF.

The rearrangement uses TRBV21-1 and TRBJ2-7; TRBD1, the table's D call, lacks a check against the DNA. TRBV21-1 is tagged as a pseudogene. The CDR3 consists of 19 residues. Here the CDR3 DNA reads TGTGCCAGCAGCAATGGTGAAAGGTCCCCCCGGGACAGGAAATACGAGCAGTACTTC. Protein product: CASSNGERSPRDRKYEQYF.

The chain links TRBV19 to TRBJ1-2; D is undetermined. This CDR3 is 14 amino acids long. The V gene lost 3 bases and the J gene lost 3 bases, with 11 bases spanning the gap. Per germline, CDR1 LNHDA and CDR2 SQIVND (reference sequence). The CDR3 here is CASSIYGMDYGYTF. The CDR3 DNA reads as TGTGCCAGTAGTATTTACGGGATGGACTATGGCTACACCTTC.

The genes are TRBV11-2 and TRBJ1-3; D remains unclear. Trimming left V 0 bases short and J 0 bases short, with 6 bases between. Looked up from germline, CDR1 is SGHAT and CDR2 is FQNNGV. The CDR3 extends over 15 amino acids. This CDR3 is CASSLDQFSGNTIYF. DNA of the CDR3: TGTGCCAGCAGCTTAGATCAGTTCTCTGGAAACACCATATATTTT.

The chain carries TRBV7-9 and TRBJ2-1; 13 bases map to TRBD2. Per the germline V gene, CDR1 is SEHNR and CDR2 is FQNEAQ (reference sequence). The junction had 9 bases not matched to a gene; V was cut back by 5 bases and J by 8 bases. CDR3 length equals 16 residues. For the CDR3, the DNA is TGTGCCAGCAGCCGGACTAGCGGGAGCATGAACGATGAGCAGTTCTTC. Protein: CASSRTSGSMNDEQFF.

This clone was counted once. The V and J genes are TRBV9 and TRBJ1-3, with 9 bases matching TRBD1. Germline V gene lookup returns CDR1 SGDLS and CDR2 YYNGEE. The CDR3 has 17 residues. The J segment lost 1 base and the V segment lost 0 bases, leaving 5 bases of the junction unmatched. CDR3 protein: CASSVARDRVSGNTIYF. DNA of the CDR3: TGTGCCAGCAGCGTAGCTCGGGACAGGGTGTCTGGAAACACCATATATTTT.

The chain recombines TRBV5-1 with TRBJ2-1, with 9 bases fitting TRBD1. The CDR3 spans 15 residues. Germline assignment: CDR1 SGHRS and CDR2 YFSETQ. The V segment lost 10 bases and the J segment 2 bases; nucleotides outside the gene matches: 10. CDR3 sequence: CASRPGDRAYNEQFF. The CDR3 DNA is TGCGCCTCGAGGCCGGGGGACAGGGCCTACAATGAGCAGTTCTTC.